This entry features one TCR beta chain sequence. Its antigen is unidentified. These data belong to a study of T-cell reconstitution after alpha-beta-depleted transplantation in children. The authors prepared the TCRbeta library with unique molecular identifiers. One entry per CDR3 protein, called by TCRdb with MiXCR from the PCR reads. This repertoire shows 450,000 to 600,000 distinct CDR3 sequences, 10% to 15% found once; its top ten account for 2.2%. Study conclusions and caveats: Diversity and T-cell counts at one year after transplant derived mostly from new T cells.

The specimen was PBMCs, mostly from graft donor cells, collected 360 days after TCRalphabeta/CD19-depleted stem cell transplant. This sequence originates from a male patient between 10 and 17 years old who had a stem cell transplant for acute myeloid leukemia, so the T cells may come from the graft donor.

CDR3 sequence (DNA): TGTGCCAGCAGTTACTCCGCTATGACTAGCGGGAGGAAGAATGAGCAGTTCTTC. Translated, it gives CASSYSAMTSGRKNEQFF. The genes are TRBV6-5 and TRBJ2-1; 13 bases fit TRBD2. The CDR3 has 18 residues. Losses at the gene ends were 0 bases for V and 7 bases for J; bases not matched to a gene: 9. From germline, CDR1 is MNHEY and CDR2 SVGAGI.